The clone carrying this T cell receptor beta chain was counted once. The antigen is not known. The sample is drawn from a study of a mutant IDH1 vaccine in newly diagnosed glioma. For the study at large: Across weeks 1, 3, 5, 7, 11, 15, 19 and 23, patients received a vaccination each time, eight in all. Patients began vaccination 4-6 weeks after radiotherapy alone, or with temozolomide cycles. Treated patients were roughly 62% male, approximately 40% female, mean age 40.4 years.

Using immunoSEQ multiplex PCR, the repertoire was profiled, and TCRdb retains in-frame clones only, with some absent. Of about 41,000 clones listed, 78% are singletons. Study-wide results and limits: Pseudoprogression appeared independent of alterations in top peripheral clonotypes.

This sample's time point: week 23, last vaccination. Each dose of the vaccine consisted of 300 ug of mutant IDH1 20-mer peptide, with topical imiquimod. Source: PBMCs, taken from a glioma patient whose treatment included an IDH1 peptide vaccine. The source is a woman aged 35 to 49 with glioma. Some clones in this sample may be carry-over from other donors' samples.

CDR3 sequence (DNA): TGTGCCAGCTGTTTCGGATGGTACGACACCGGGGAGCTGTTTTTT. Residues: CASCFGWYDTGELFF. The genes are TRBV6-5 and TRBJ2-2; D not resolved. Germline CDR1 is MNHEY and CDR2 is SVGAGI. The CDR3 length is 15 residues. With 8 bases removed from V and 3 bases from J, the gap between germline ends came to 16 bases.